This is a list of T cell receptor beta chains from one sample in a study of cytomegalovirus exposure and HLA in healthy donors. Only in-frame clones appear in the TCRdb table, and some are missing; sequencing was by immunoSEQ multiplex PCR. This sample has some 190,000 clones, with about four fifths found just once. The source material was PBMCs. The receptors come from a woman in her 30s in good health and CMV-seropositive. CDR3s include the opening cysteine and the closing phenylalanine or tryptophan. Fields, in order: CDR3 DNA, CDR3 protein, J gene, V gene, clone size, D gene. A D gene is named only where the DNA matches it firmly. A clone size is listed for some rows: how often the clone was seen (once, few, many), or a class if it is expanded.

TGTGCCAGCAGTTTACAGGGACAGGGGGCGTACGAGCAGTACTTC CASSLQGQGAYEQYF TRBJ2-7 TRBV27 once TRBD1
TGTGCCAGCAGCTTAGTGGGACAGTACGAGCAGTACTTC CASSLVGQYEQYF TRBJ2-7 TRBV7-2 - TRBD1
TGCGCCAGCAGCCAAGTTGGACAGGGTTGGAGTTGGGACACTGAAGCTTTCTTT CASSQVGQGWSWDTEAFF TRBJ1-1 TRBV4-1 - TRBD1
TGTGCCAGCAGCTTAAAGGACAGGGGTCGAGAGACCCAGTACTTC CASSLKDRGRETQYF TRBJ2-5 TRBV5-8 - TRBD1
TGTGCCAGCAGCTTAGAGGGACAGGGACAAGAGACCCAGTACTTC CASSLEGQGQETQYF TRBJ2-5 TRBV11-3 - TRBD1
TGTGCCAGCGAACGGACGCGGGGGACCTACGAGCAGTACTTC CASERTRGTYEQYF TRBJ2-7 TRBV2 - TRBD2
TGTGCCAGTAGGGGAGTTGCCGGGGAGCTGTTTTTT CASRGVAGELFF TRBJ2-2 TRBV19 - -
TGTGCCGAAACCCCTCGTTGGGCGGGTAGCACTGAAGCTTTCTTT CAETPRWAGSTEAFF TRBJ1-1 TRBV19 - -
TGCGCCAGCAGCCCACAAGCGGGGGCGATCCAAGAGACCCAGTACTTC CASSPQAGAIQETQYF TRBJ2-5 TRBV5-1 - TRBD2
TGTGCCAGCAGTGAATACCCCGGACTCTTAGAGCAGTACTTC CASSEYPGLLEQYF TRBJ2-7 TRBV25-1 - -
TGTGCCAGCAGTTTCTGGGAGAGAATGAACACTGAAGCTTTCTTT CASSFWERMNTEAFF TRBJ1-1 TRBV28 - -
TGTGCCAGCAGCTTAGCGGGAGTGGGGGAGCAGTACTTC CASSLAGVGEQYF TRBJ2-7 TRBV7-9 once -
TGTGCCAGCAGGACATCCAGGGGCAACTACGAGCAGTACTTC CASRTSRGNYEQYF TRBJ2-7 TRBV2 - -
TGTGCCAGCAGCCAAACTCCGGGACTAGCGGGAGCACCCGAGCAGTACTTC CASSQTPGLAGAPEQYF TRBJ2-7 TRBV4-2 - TRBD2